This entry lists 19 T cell receptor beta chains sequenced from one sample in a study of CD8 T cells in Susac syndrome. RNA amounts of roughly 0.45 to 1 ug underwent reverse transcription with random hexamers. TCRdb ran MiXCR on the immunoSEQ multiplex PCR reads and lists one entry per CDR3 protein. The table has a few hundred thousand distinct CDR3 sequences, about 94% seen once; the top ten hold approximately 0.13%. The sample comprised CD8+ T cells from PBMCs. The receptors originated from a human donor with multiple sclerosis.

This rearrangement joins TRBV6-5 to TRBJ2-3; 10 nucleotides line up with TRBD2. The CDR3 has 17 amino acids. CDR1 is MNHEY, CDR2 SVGAGI, per germline. The trim removed 2 bases at V and 8 bases at J, leaving 13 bases unmatched. The CDR3 sequence is CASSYLPQREGRFTQYF. CDR3 bases: TGTGCCAGCAGTTACCTCCCTCAGCGGGAGGGCCGGTTTACGCAGTATTTT.

The V gene is TRBV2, the J gene TRBJ1-4, with D possibly being TRBD1 (6 bases). Trimming stripped 8 bases from V and 10 bases from J, with 14 bases between. The CDR3 runs to 12 residues. Germline lookup yields CDR1 SNHLY and CDR2 FYNNEI. CDR3 nucleotides: TGTGCCAGCGACAAACCAGGGGTAAAACTGTTTTTT. Protein: CASDKPGVKLFF.

CDR3 nucleotide sequence: TGTGCCAGCAGCCACCGCCGGGGAGGGCCATTTTACGAGCAGTACTTC. Protein product: CASSHRRGGPFYEQYF. The V call is TRBV3-1, the J call TRBJ2-7; 7 nucleotides line up with TRBD2. The V segment lost 3 bases and the J segment 4 bases; nucleotides outside the gene matches: 12. The V gene's germline CDR1 is LGHDT and CDR2 YNNKEL (reference sequence). The CDR3 runs to 16 residues.

The V gene is TRBV13, the J gene TRBJ2-3; TRBD1 is a possible D gene (7 bases). V was pared by 5 bases and J by 0 bases, with 27 bases between. Germline assignment: CDR1 PRHDT and CDR2 FYEKMQ (reference sequence). The CDR3 sequence is 20 residues long. In DNA form, the CDR3 reads TGTGCCAGCAGCCTTAGAGGAGGGACAGCGACTTTTCCTAGCACAGATACGCAGTATTTT. Translating it yields CASSLRGGTATFPSTDTQYF.

The chain joins TRBV7-3 to TRBJ2-1; 7 bases agree with TRBD1. V shed 5 bases, J shed 10 bases, and the junction held 8 bases outside the gene matches. The CDR3 covers 13 residues. Germline V gives CDR1 SGHTA, CDR2 FQGTGA. This CDR3 is CASSDRGGEEQFF. CDR3 nucleotide sequence: TGTGCCAGCAGCGATCGAGGGGGCGAGGAGCAGTTCTTC.

The rearrangement joins TRBV10-3 to TRBJ1-1, with TRBD1 as a possible D gene (6 bases). This CDR3 comprises 12 residues. CDR1 ENHRY and CDR2 SYGVKD come from the germline V gene. Trimming cost V 10 bases and J 7 bases, with 16 bases left between them. The CDR3 bases are TGTGCCACCAGGACAGAACGACTTGAAGCTTTCTTT. It encodes CATRTERLEAFF.

This sequence joins TRBV7-6 and TRBJ2-5; 7 positions match TRBD2. The germline V gene encodes CDR1 SGHVS and CDR2 FNYEAQ. Trimming cost V 5 bases and J 5 bases; bases outside gene matches: 5. There are 13 residues in the CDR3. The chain's CDR3 is CASSVTSAETQYF. CDR3 DNA: TGTGCCAGCAGCGTCACTAGCGCGGAGACCCAGTACTTC.

The chain uses TRBV7-8 and TRBJ2-5; 9 bases agree with TRBD1. CDR3 length: 16 amino acids. Germline assignment: CDR1 SGHVS and CDR2 FQNEAQ. V lost 0 bases and J lost 5; bases outside the gene matches: 7. This chain's CDR3 is CASSLAPDRGRETQYF. In DNA, the CDR3 is TGTGCCAGCAGCTTAGCTCCGGACAGGGGAAGGGAGACCCAGTACTTC.

The J gene is TRBJ2-1, the V gene TRBV9; 7 nucleotides match TRBD2. The CDR3 is 15 amino acids. After removal of 3 bases from V and 9 bases from J, the junction contained 12 bases not matched to a gene. Germline-derived CDR1 and CDR2 are SGDLS and YYNGEE. The CDR3 spells CASSALAEGHPEQFF. In DNA form, the CDR3 reads TGTGCCAGCAGCGCTCTAGCGGAGGGGCATCCTGAGCAGTTCTTC.

The rearrangement links TRBV3-1 to TRBJ1-5; a possible D gene is TRBD1 (6 bases). Germline V gene sequence: CDR1 LGHDT, CDR2 YNNKEL (reference sequence). The CDR3 consists of 16 residues. With 4 bases removed from V and 7 bases from J, the gap between germline ends came to 20 bases. This chain's CDR3 is CASSPPRGLVLQPQHF. The DNA for the CDR3 is TGTGCCAGCAGCCCCCCGCGGGGGCTCGTGTTGCAGCCCCAGCATTTT. The variable domain in full, with the rest retrieved from reference TRBV3-1 and TRBJ1-5, is DTAVSQTPKYLVTQMGNDKSIKCEQNLGHDTMYWYKQDSKKFLKIMFSYNNKELIINETVPNRFSPKSPDKAHLNLHINSLELGDSAVYFCASSPPRGLVLQPQHFGDGTRLSIL.

The genes are TRBV5-4 and TRBJ2-5; no reliable D call. The germline V gene has CDR1 SGHNT and CDR2 YYREEE (reference sequence). V lost 2 bases and J 5 bases, leaving 10 bases between the germline ends. The CDR3 is 13 residues long. This chain's CDR3 is CASSFGDWETQYF. As DNA, the CDR3 is TGTGCCAGCAGCTTTGGGGATTGGGAGACCCAGTACTTC.

The rearrangement joins TRBV9 to TRBJ2-6; D possibly uses TRBD1 or TRBD2 (5 bases each). V lost 0 bases, J lost 0 bases, and 13 bases lay in between. CDR3 length: 18 amino acids. The V gene's germline CDR1 is SGDLS and CDR2 YYNGEE. CDR3 sequence: CASSVALTGTSGANVLTF. The CDR3 DNA reads TGTGCCAGCAGCGTAGCGCTAACGGGGACCTCTGGGGCCAACGTCCTGACTTTC.

The chain employs TRBV2 and TRBJ1-2; D possibly corresponds to TRBD1 (5 bases). This CDR3 region has 16 residues. From germline, CDR1 is SNHLY and CDR2 FYNNEI. Trimming stripped 2 bases from V and 4 bases from J, with 17 bases between. The CDR3 reads CASSENRQLLGYGYTF. In DNA, the CDR3 is TGTGCCAGCAGTGAAAACAGGCAGCTCCTCGGCTATGGCTACACCTTC.

This chain uses TRBV19 with TRBJ1-2; no definite D call. V was trimmed by 4 bases and J by 5 bases, leaving 8 bases between them. Germline CDR1 LNHDA, CDR2 SQIVND (reference sequence). CDR3 length: 12 residues. CDR3 DNA sequence: TGTGCCAGTAGTACCAGCGGATATGGCTACACCTTC. This encodes CASSTSGYGYTF. The full variable domain, in which reference TRBV19 and TRBJ1-2 provide the parts outside the CDR3, is DGGITQSPKYLFRKEGQNVTLSCEQNLNHDAMYWYRQDPGQGLRLIYYSQIVNDFQKGDIAEGYSVSREKKESFPLTVTSAQKNPTAFYLCASSTSGYGYTFGSGTRLTVV.

This sequence joins TRBV9 and TRBJ2-7, with D uncertain. With 0 bases removed from V and 2 bases from J, the gap between germline ends came to 9 bases. The CDR3 contains 14 residues. Germline CDR1 reads SGDLS; CDR2 reads YYNGEE. CDR3 DNA: TGTGCCAGCAGCGTAGGGGCCGGAACCTACGAGCAGTACTTC. It codes for CASSVGAGTYEQYF.

The sample holds a few counts of this clonotype. This chain uses TRBV7-6 with TRBJ2-2, with D unresolved. CDR1 SGHVS and CDR2 FNYEAQ come from the germline V gene. The CDR3 covers 11 residues. The V end was cut by 3 bases, the J end by 9 bases, with 5 bases between. Here the CDR3 reads CASSFGRELFF. CDR3 sequence (DNA): TGTGCCAGCAGCTTTGGGAGGGAGCTGTTTTTT.

V usage is TRBV30 and J usage is TRBJ2-2; weak D call: TRBD2 (6 bases). With 8 bases removed from V and 3 bases from J, the gap between germline ends came to 13 bases. The CDR3 totals 13 residues. The germline V gene encodes CDR1 GTSNPN and CDR2 SVGIG (reference sequence). CDR3 sequence (DNA): TGTGCCCGATTGGGACTCTACACCGGGGAGCTGTTTTTT. Encoded protein: CARLGLYTGELFF.

This clonotype came up once. This chain connects TRBV4-1 to TRBJ2-7; D not certain. CDR3 length: 15 residues. V was cut by 0 bases and J by 5 bases, with 14 bases left in between. Germline loops: CDR1 MGHRA, CDR2 YSYEKL. Here the CDR3 DNA reads TGCGCCAGCAGCCAAGATTCGCATACGAGAAACGAGCAGTACTTC. Its protein product is CASSQDSHTRNEQYF.

This chain joins TRBV9 and TRBJ1-1; a possible D gene is TRBD1 (6 bases). CDR3 size: 15 residues. V dropped 0 bases and J dropped 1 base, with 10 bases sitting between them. Germline loops: CDR1 SGDLS, CDR2 YYNGEE. CDR3 in DNA: TGTGCCAGCAGCGTAGAGGGACACCCGAACACTGAAGCTTTCTTT. The encoded protein is CASSVEGHPNTEAFF.